This T cell receptor (beta chain) was identified during a study of blood T cells in healthy people across ages. Study findings and constraints: Age advanced and TCR beta diversity per million T cells fell, roughly linearly.

A second about 6 to 11 cycle PCR used barcoded and J-beta primers. A single record per CDR3 protein comes from TCRdb applying MiXCR to the 5' RACE reads. The table has approximately 810,000 distinct CDR3 sequences, 30% to 45% seen once. As for this clonotype: Its antigen remains unidentified.

Material for sequencing was blood. This TCR was sampled from a man between 18 and 35 years old in good health.

CDR3 bases: TGCGCCAGCAGCGAAGCACCAGGCCCGGACCGAAATGAAAAACTGTTTTTT. This translates into CASSEAPGPDRNEKLFF. V usage is TRBV5-1 and J usage is TRBJ1-4, with no clear D. Trimming took 4 bases from V and 5 from J, leaving 21 bases between them. This CDR3 region has 17 residues. Germline CDR1 reads SGHRS; CDR2 reads YFSETQ.